A selection of T cell receptor beta chains follows, all from one sample in a study of OX40 agonist ivuxolimab in advanced cancers. The method was immunoSEQ multiplex PCR; TCRdb's version includes in-frame clones alone and lacks a portion of them. This sample carries around 100,000 clones, over 75% of them seen once, and the ten largest clones take about 0.15%. Sequencing was performed on CD4+ or CD8+ T cells sorted from blood, taken in a trial of the OX40 agonist ivuxolimab. Receptor source: an adult with an advanced solid tumor such as melanoma, head and neck, liver or kidney cancer. The CDR3 runs from the conserved cysteine through the conserved F or W. D genes are given only for firm matches. Clone size, where shown, is once, few, many, or a class for clones that have expanded.

clone_size	v_call	j_call	d_call	cdr3_aa	cdr3_nt
NA	TRBV4-1	TRBJ2-2	NA	CASSQTAVTANTGELFF	TGCGCCAGCAGCCAAACCGCCGTGACAGCGAACACCGGGGAGCTGTTTTTT
NA	TRBV5-1	TRBJ1-1	NA	CASSLGSGGVNTEAFF	TGCGCCAGCAGCTTGGGGTCGGGCGGTGTGAACACTGAAGCTTTCTTT
few	TRBV28	TRBJ2-1	NA	CASIDSSSYNEQFF	TGTGCCAGCATAGATTCGAGCTCCTACAATGAGCAGTTCTTC
once	TRBV2	TRBJ2-2	NA	CASSADSLVGELFF	TGTGCCAGCAGTGCCGACAGTTTAGTTGGGGAGCTGTTTTTT
once	TRBV30	TRBJ1-1	NA	CAWDRDYVAEAFF	TGTGCCTGGGACCGGGACTATGTCGCTGAAGCTTTCTTT
NA	TRBV11-2	TRBJ1-1	NA	CASSGLKGKTEAFF	TGTGCCAGCAGCGGGCTCAAGGGAAAGACTGAAGCTTTCTTT
NA	TRBV4-1	TRBJ1-1	TRBD1	CASSSRQGNEAFF	TGCGCCAGCAGCTCCAGACAGGGCAATGAAGCTTTCTTT
NA	TRBV4-1	TRBJ1-5	NA	CASSQEEGNQPQHF	TGCGCCAGCAGCCAAGAGGAAGGAAATCAGCCCCAGCATTTT
NA	TRBV2	TRBJ2-5	NA	CASSEASRRSQETQYF	TGTGCCAGCAGTGAGGCATCGCGCAGGAGCCAAGAGACCCAGTACTTC
NA	TRBV6-6	TRBJ1-5	NA	CASTLGGPGNQPQHF	TGTGCCAGCACCCTTGGGGGGCCTGGCAATCAGCCCCAGCATTTT
NA	TRBV4-1	TRBJ1-6	NA	CASSQDRQGSYNSPLHF	TGCGCCAGCAGCCAAGACCGGCAGGGCTCCTATAATTCACCCCTCCACTTT
NA	TRBV11-2	TRBJ2-7	NA	CASSLGLEQYF	TGTGCCAGCAGCCTAGGGCTCGAGCAGTACTTC
once	TRBV5-6	TRBJ1-3	NA	CASSLPGAGNTIYF	TGTGCCAGCAGCTTGCCAGGGGCAGGAAACACCATATATTTT
NA	TRBV7-2	TRBJ2-3	NA	CASSLNLGLPPGTDTQYF	TGTGCCAGCAGCCTAAACCTCGGACTCCCACCGGGTACAGATACGCAGTATTTT
NA	TRBV27	TRBJ2-3	NA	CASSFPSPLGGTQYF	TGTGCCAGCAGTTTCCCCAGCCCCCTCGGGGGTACGCAGTATTTT
NA	TRBV6-1	TRBJ2-3	NA	CASSEGADTQYF	TGTGCCAGCAGTGAAGGGGCAGATACGCAGTATTTT
NA	TRBV2	TRBJ2-7	NA	CASSDGNEQYF	TGTGCCAGCAGTGATGGTAACGAGCAGTACTTC
NA	TRBV19	TRBJ2-1	NA	CASPKGNEQFF	TGTGCCAGTCCCAAGGGCAATGAGCAGTTCTTC
NA	TRBV19	TRBJ2-1	TRBD2	CASSTSFRRGAGDEQFF	TGTGCCAGTAGTACCTCGTTTCGGCGGGGGGCCGGCGATGAGCAGTTCTTC
NA	TRBV11-2	TRBJ1-3	TRBD1	CASSQATGRSGNTIYF	TGTGCCAGCAGCCAGGCGACAGGGCGCTCTGGAAACACCATATATTTT
NA	TRBV30	TRBJ2-7	TRBD1	CAWGDRDEQYF	TGTGCCTGGGGGGACAGGGACGAGCAGTACTTC
NA	TRBV5-1	TRBJ2-7	NA	CASSLGHRNYEQYF	TGCGCCAGCAGCTTGGGTCACAGGAACTACGAGCAGTACTTC
NA	TRBV30	TRBJ2-7	TRBD1	CAFDRASYEQYF	TGTGCCTTTGACAGGGCCTCCTACGAGCAGTACTTC
few	TRBV19	TRBJ2-1	TRBD1	CASSTTGGPYNEQFF	TGTGCCAGTAGTACCACAGGGGGACCCTACAATGAGCAGTTCTTC
NA	TRBV6-1	TRBJ1-1	NA	CASSERRVVAFF	TGTGCCAGCAGTGAACGTAGGGTCGTAGCTTTCTTT
NA	TRBV5-4	TRBJ2-1	TRBD2	CASSFGLAGGSYYNEQFF	TGTGCCAGCAGCTTTGGGTTAGCGGGGGGATCCTACTACAATGAGCAGTTCTTC
NA	TRBV29-1	TRBJ2-1	NA	CSVVGNEQFF	TGCAGCGTTGTAGGTAATGAGCAGTTCTTC
NA	TRBV5-1	TRBJ2-5	TRBD2	CASSKTSGQETQYF	TGCGCCAGCAGTAAGACTAGCGGGCAAGAGACCCAGTACTTC
NA	TRBV5-1	TRBJ2-1	NA	CASSLEASSYNEQFF	TGCGCCAGCAGCTTGGAGGCAAGCTCCTACAATGAGCAGTTCTTC
NA	TRBV28	TRBJ1-5	NA	CASNKMGPNQPQHF	TGTGCCAGCAACAAAATGGGTCCAAATCAGCCCCAGCATTTT
NA	TRBV11-3	TRBJ2-2	NA	CASSLGGPNTGELFF	TGTGCCAGCAGCTTAGGGGGACCGAACACCGGGGAGCTGTTTTTT
NA	TRBV7-8	TRBJ2-7	TRBD2	CASTLRGGSYEQYF	TGTGCCAGCACCCTCCGGGGGGGCTCCTACGAGCAGTACTTC
NA	TRBV6-1	TRBJ2-3	NA	CASSRQRGDTQYF	TGTGCCAGCAGTAGACAAAGAGGAGATACGCAGTATTTT
NA	TRBV30	TRBJ2-3	NA	CAWSSTLYTQYF	TGTGCCTGGAGTTCTACCCTGTATACGCAGTATTTT
NA	TRBV28	TRBJ1-4	TRBD1	CASSLPRTGTNEKLFF	TGTGCCAGCAGTTTGCCCCGGACAGGAACTAATGAAAAACTGTTTTTT
NA	TRBV4-2	TRBJ1-4	NA	CASSRTSTNEKLFF	TGTGCCAGCAGCCGGACCTCAACTAATGAAAAACTGTTTTTT
NA	TRBV5-1	TRBJ2-7	NA	CASSQTRGEQYF	TGCGCCAGCAGCCAGACTAGGGGGGAGCAGTACTTC
NA	TRBV11-2	TRBJ1-2	NA	CASSSSRDTQRGYTF	TGTGCCAGCAGCTCATCCCGGGACACCCAGCGCGGCTACACCTTC
NA	TRBV28	TRBJ2-7	NA	CASSPSGTYEQYF	TGTGCCAGCAGTCCGTCGGGAACCTACGAGCAGTACTTC
NA	TRBV5-4	TRBJ2-5	TRBD2	CASSLGGGAETQYF	TGTGCCAGCAGCTTAGGCGGGGGGGCAGAGACCCAGTACTTC
NA	TRBV4-2	TRBJ1-1	NA	CASSQDPGRHTEAFF	TGTGCCAGCAGCCAAGATCCCGGACGGCACACTGAAGCTTTCTTT
NA	TRBV18	TRBJ1-5	NA	CASSPGPGQPQHF	TGTGCCAGCTCACCAGGGCCCGGTCAGCCCCAGCATTTT
NA	TRBV7-9	TRBJ2-7	NA	CASEGDGSYEQYF	TGTGCCAGCGAAGGGGACGGTTCCTACGAGCAGTACTTC
NA	TRBV29-1	TRBJ2-3	NA	CSGKRDLGTDTQYF	TGCAGCGGAAAACGGGACCTCGGCACAGATACGCAGTATTTT
NA	TRBV19	TRBJ1-3	TRBD1	CASRERGPGNTIYF	TGTGCCAGTAGGGAGAGGGGGCCAGGAAACACCATATATTTT
NA	TRBV6-1	TRBJ1-1	NA	CASSEQKGSGLAFF	TGTGCCAGCAGTGAACAAAAGGGCTCAGGGCTGGCTTTCTTT
NA	TRBV7-9	TRBJ2-7	NA	CASSLGASMGQYF	TGTGCCAGCAGCTTAGGGGCTTCGATGGGGCAGTACTTC
once	TRBV6-6	TRBJ2-1	TRBD2	CASSLGLASNEQFF	TGTGCCAGCAGTTTGGGACTAGCAAGCAATGAGCAGTTCTTC
NA	TRBV5-4	TRBJ2-6	TRBD1	CASSPPDRGDVLTF	TGTGCCAGCAGCCCACCCGACAGGGGGGACGTCCTGACTTTC
once	TRBV30	TRBJ2-7	NA	CAWDGGAEQYF	TGTGCCTGGGACGGGGGAGCGGAACAGTACTTC
NA	TRBV11-2	TRBJ1-6	NA	CASSRRVYNSPLHF	TGTGCCAGCAGCCGCAGGGTGTATAATTCACCCCTCCACTTT
NA	TRBV10-2	TRBJ1-4	NA	CASRGSVSGREKLFF	TGCGCCAGCAGGGGGAGCGTCTCCGGGAGGGAAAAACTGTTTTTT
once	TRBV5-1	TRBJ2-1	NA	CASSLEPSEQFF	TGCGCCAGCAGCTTGGAGCCGAGTGAGCAGTTCTTC